This TCR beta chain derives from a study of beta chain features in type 1 diabetes. Study summary: Sorted cells numbering under 140,000,000 were examined across all samples. Findings and limits, study-wide: Whether TCRB rearrangement is influenced by HLA type went unresolved here. TCRB CDR3s were moderately but significantly shorter in Type 1 diabetes patients in all four CD4+ subsets. Compared to healthy donors, patients appeared to have naive, central memory and Treg TCRB repertoires that were more alike.

The V end lost 8 bases, the J end lost 1 base, and 8 bases lay between the germline ends. This CDR3 has 12 residues. Germline V gene lookup returns CDR1 MGHDK and CDR2 SYGVNS. This clone has only a few counts. The target antigen is unknown. Isolated RNA was reverse transcribed in full, so expressed TCRB transcripts were sequenced. The protocol was immunoSEQ multiplex PCR, while the TCRdb copy is restricted to in-frame clones and leaves out a portion. This table has roughly 50,000 clones, over 40% appearing once. The TCR originated in a man younger than 40 with type 1 diabetes. The chain links TRBV25-1 to TRBJ1-1; D unclear. The sequenced material came from Tregs from blood. The CDR3 region has the DNA TGTGCCAGCGGTAGAGGGAACACTGAAGCTTTCTTT. Translating it yields CASGRGNTEAFF.